Listed below are T cell receptor beta chains from one sample, sequenced in a study of T cells in Graves' hyperthyroidism and ophthalmopathy. TCRdb ran MiXCR on the multiplex PCR reads and lists one entry per CDR3 protein. The table lists about 460,000 distinct CDR3 sequences, 20% to 25% of them singletons. The specimen sequenced was blood. The receptor set was obtained from a woman aged 70-85 years with Graves' ophthalmopathy. Each CDR3 is given with its conserved first and last residue. A D gene is named only where the DNA matches it firmly. Part of the rows lack a size; the others show once, few, many or a class for expanded clones.

D gene: -
V gene: TRBV20-1
clone size: -
J gene: TRBJ2-5
CDR3 length: 15
CDR3 DNA: TGCAGTGCTAGAGGGGGAACGGGCCACCAAGAGACCCAGTACTTC
CDR3 protein: CSARGGTGHQETQYF

D gene: TRBD1
V gene: TRBV12-3/TRBV12-4
clone size: many
J gene: TRBJ2-1
CDR3 length: 15
CDR3 DNA: TGTGCCAGCAGCTCTGGGGCAGGGGGTTACAATGAGCAGTTCTTC
CDR3 protein: CASSSGAGGYNEQFF

D gene: -
V gene: TRBV27
clone size: -
J gene: TRBJ1-6
CDR3 length: 17
CDR3 DNA: TGTGCCAGCAAAATTGGCGGAACCGGGCCCATTAATTCACCCCTCCACTTT
CDR3 protein: CASKIGGTGPINSPLHF

D gene: -
V gene: TRBV28
clone size: many
J gene: TRBJ2-5
CDR3 length: 15
CDR3 DNA: TGTGCCAGCAGTTTATCAGTAGAGTGGGCGCAGACCCAGTACTTC
CDR3 protein: CASSLSVEWAQTQYF

D gene: -
V gene: TRBV28
clone size: many
J gene: TRBJ1-1
CDR3 length: 13
CDR3 DNA: TGTGCCAGCAGTCCGACAGTAAACACTGAAGCTTTCTTT
CDR3 protein: CASSPTVNTEAFF

D gene: -
V gene: TRBV27
clone size: -
J gene: TRBJ2-7
CDR3 length: 13
CDR3 DNA: TGTGCCAGCAGTTTAACCCCCTTCAGCGAGCAGTACTTC
CDR3 protein: CASSLTPFSEQYF

D gene: TRBD1
V gene: TRBV28
clone size: many
J gene: TRBJ1-4
CDR3 length: 14
CDR3 DNA: TGTGCCAGCACCCAGGGGACAGCGGCCGAAAAACTGTTTTTT
CDR3 protein: CASTQGTAAEKLFF

D gene: -
V gene: TRBV9
clone size: -
J gene: TRBJ1-5
CDR3 length: 14
CDR3 DNA: TGTGCCAGCAGCGTAGGGAGGGTTGGTCAGCCCCAGCATTTT
CDR3 protein: CASSVGRVGQPQHF

D gene: -
V gene: TRBV27
clone size: many
J gene: TRBJ1-5
CDR3 length: 14
CDR3 DNA: TGTGCCAGCAGTTTCAGGGGCAGCAATCAGCCCCAGCATTTT
CDR3 protein: CASSFRGSNQPQHF

D gene: -
V gene: TRBV3-1
clone size: -
J gene: TRBJ1-4
CDR3 length: 15
CDR3 DNA: TGTGCCAGCAGCCCCGGGGTGGTCCGTAATGAAAAACTGTTTTTT
CDR3 protein: CASSPGVVRNEKLFF

D gene: -
V gene: TRBV6-1
clone size: few
J gene: TRBJ2-7
CDR3 length: 13
CDR3 DNA: TGTGCCAGCACGGCAGAGCACTCCTACGAGCAGTACTTC
CDR3 protein: CASTAEHSYEQYF

D gene: -
V gene: TRBV6-2/TRBV6-3
clone size: -
J gene: TRBJ2-7
CDR3 length: 14
CDR3 DNA: TGTGCCAGCAGTTTCAGGGTGGGACCCTACGAGCAGTACTTC
CDR3 protein: CASSFRVGPYEQYF

D gene: TRBD1
V gene: TRBV9
clone size: -
J gene: TRBJ2-5
CDR3 length: 15
CDR3 DNA: TGTGCCAGCAGTGCCGGGGACAGGGATCGGGAGACCCAGTACTTC
CDR3 protein: CASSAGDRDRETQYF

D gene: TRBD2
V gene: TRBV9
clone size: -
J gene: TRBJ2-1
CDR3 length: 16
CDR3 DNA: TGTGCCAGCAGCGTGAGAGGGGCTAGCGGGTACAATGAGCAGTTCTTC
CDR3 protein: CASSVRGASGYNEQFF

D gene: -
V gene: TRBV19
clone size: few
J gene: TRBJ2-3
CDR3 length: 14
CDR3 DNA: TGTGCCAGTAGTATAGGAGGGATCACAGATACGCAGTATTTT
CDR3 protein: CASSIGGITDTQYF

D gene: TRBD1
V gene: TRBV10-3
clone size: many
J gene: TRBJ1-1
CDR3 length: 17
CDR3 DNA: TGTGCCATCAGTGCATCCCGGGACAGGGGAATGAACACTGAAGCTTTCTTT
CDR3 protein: CAISASRDRGMNTEAFF

D gene: -
V gene: TRBV7-2
clone size: -
J gene: TRBJ2-7
CDR3 length: 14
CDR3 DNA: TGTGCCAGCAGCCCCCTCTTAGGCTCCTACGAGCAGTACTTC
CDR3 protein: CASSPLLGSYEQYF

D gene: -
V gene: TRBV5-1
clone size: -
J gene: TRBJ2-3
CDR3 length: 17
CDR3 DNA: TGCGCCAGCAGCCTGGGACTGCAGGGGGGGAGCACAGATACGCAGTATTTT
CDR3 protein: CASSLGLQGGSTDTQYF

D gene: -
V gene: TRBV12-3/TRBV12-4
clone size: few
J gene: TRBJ1-2
CDR3 length: 11
CDR3 DNA: TGTGCCAGCATGGTTAACTATGGCTACACCTTC
CDR3 protein: CASMVNYGYTF

D gene: -
V gene: TRBV5-1
clone size: -
J gene: TRBJ2-1
CDR3 length: 12
CDR3 DNA: TGCGCCAGCAGCTTTTCTAGCCATGAGCAGTTCTTC
CDR3 protein: CASSFSSHEQFF

D gene: -
V gene: TRBV20-1
clone size: few
J gene: TRBJ2-1
CDR3 length: 13
CDR3 DNA: TGCAGTGCCGGACGGCTGTTCTACAATGAGCAGTTCTTC
CDR3 protein: CSAGRLFYNEQFF

D gene: -
V gene: TRBV20-1
clone size: -
J gene: TRBJ2-3
CDR3 length: 15
CDR3 DNA: TGCAGTGCTAGCGCCCCGTGGGGGACCGGCGATACGCAGTATTTT
CDR3 protein: CSASAPWGTGDTQYF

D gene: TRBD1
V gene: TRBV7-6
clone size: -
J gene: TRBJ2-7
CDR3 length: 16
CDR3 DNA: TGTGCCAGCAGCTCGAGGTACCGTGGACAGGGTTTTACGCAGTACTTC
CDR3 protein: CASSSRYRGQGFTQYF

D gene: TRBD2
V gene: TRBV20-1
clone size: -
J gene: TRBJ2-1
CDR3 length: 15
CDR3 DNA: TGCAGTGCTAGAGATCAATTAGCGGGAGAGAATGAGCAGTTCTTC
CDR3 protein: CSARDQLAGENEQFF

D gene: -
V gene: TRBV2
clone size: few
J gene: TRBJ2-5
CDR3 length: 12
CDR3 DNA: TGTGCCAGCAGTGGAGTTAGGGAGACCCAGTACTTC
CDR3 protein: CASSGVRETQYF

D gene: -
V gene: TRBV3-1
clone size: -
J gene: TRBJ1-2
CDR3 length: 16
CDR3 DNA: TGTGCCAGCAGCCTCCTTTCATCCTCCAACCGCGGGGGCTACACCTTC
CDR3 protein: CASSLLSSSNRGGYTF

D gene: -
V gene: TRBV5-5
clone size: -
J gene: TRBJ2-3
CDR3 length: 17
CDR3 DNA: TGTGCCAGCAGCTTGGGGTCGGGGGCGCCATATTTGCGGACGCAGTATTTT
CDR3 protein: CASSLGSGAPYLRTQYF

D gene: TRBD1
V gene: TRBV6-1
clone size: few
J gene: TRBJ1-5
CDR3 length: 16
CDR3 DNA: TGTGCCAGCAGTAAGTCTTTCCAGGGGGCTTATCAGCCCCAGCATTTT
CDR3 protein: CASSKSFQGAYQPQHF

D gene: -
V gene: TRBV28
clone size: -
J gene: TRBJ2-2
CDR3 length: 11
CDR3 DNA: TGTGCCAGCAGTTCACCGGGCCAGATGCTATTT
CDR3 protein: CASSSPGQMLF

D gene: -
V gene: TRBV7-2
clone size: -
J gene: TRBJ1-4
CDR3 length: 15
CDR3 DNA: TGTGCCAGCAGCTTAGTGACAGCAACTAATGAAAAACTGTTTTTT
CDR3 protein: CASSLVTATNEKLFF

D gene: -
V gene: TRBV11-2
clone size: many
J gene: TRBJ2-7
CDR3 length: 13
CDR3 DNA: TGTGCCAGCAGCTTCGGACTATCCTACGAGCAGTACTTC
CDR3 protein: CASSFGLSYEQYF

D gene: -
V gene: TRBV5-4
clone size: -
J gene: TRBJ2-3
CDR3 length: 15
CDR3 DNA: TGTGCCAGCAGCTTGGTTCCGGCGCAGACAGATACGCAGTATTTT
CDR3 protein: CASSLVPAQTDTQYF

D gene: -
V gene: TRBV2
clone size: many
J gene: TRBJ2-5
CDR3 length: 11
CDR3 DNA: TGTGCCAGCAGTTACACAGAGACCCAGTACTTC
CDR3 protein: CASSYTETQYF

D gene: -
V gene: TRBV7-2
clone size: -
J gene: TRBJ1-4
CDR3 length: 14
CDR3 DNA: TGCGCCAGCAGCCAAGCAGGGGTTGGTGAAAAACTGTTTTTT
CDR3 protein: CASSQAGVGEKLFF

D gene: TRBD1
V gene: TRBV6-1
clone size: many
J gene: TRBJ2-3
CDR3 length: 15
CDR3 DNA: TGTGCCAGCAATCAAGACAGGGGGCAGCTAGATACGCAGTATTTT
CDR3 protein: CASNQDRGQLDTQYF

D gene: TRBD2
V gene: TRBV27
clone size: -
J gene: TRBJ2-5
CDR3 length: 16
CDR3 DNA: TGTGCCAGCAGTCGAATCATAGCGGGAGGGCCGAGGGAGTTGAACTTC
CDR3 protein: CASSRIIAGGPRELNF

D gene: -
V gene: TRBV10-3
clone size: many
J gene: TRBJ1-2
CDR3 length: 13
CDR3 DNA: TGTGCCATCAGTAGGAGCGGAAACTATGGCTACACCTTC
CDR3 protein: CAISRSGNYGYTF

D gene: -
V gene: TRBV20-1
clone size: -
J gene: TRBJ1-5
CDR3 length: 14
CDR3 DNA: TGCAGTGCTAGACGACATTATAGCAATCAGCCCCAGCATTTT
CDR3 protein: CSARRHYSNQPQHF

D gene: TRBD2
V gene: TRBV9
clone size: few
J gene: TRBJ2-3
CDR3 length: 16
CDR3 DNA: TGTGCCAGCAGCGTAGCCAGCGGGAGGGCAGCCGATACGCAGTATTTT
CDR3 protein: CASSVASGRAADTQYF

D gene: TRBD1
V gene: TRBV5-1
clone size: -
J gene: TRBJ2-7
CDR3 length: 14
CDR3 DNA: TGCGCCAGCAGCCCAACGGACAGGGCCGGCGAGCAGTACTTC
CDR3 protein: CASSPTDRAGEQYF

D gene: -
V gene: TRBV12-3/TRBV12-4
clone size: few
J gene: TRBJ2-2
CDR3 length: 15
CDR3 DNA: TGTGCCAGCAGTTTAGGGGAGACGAACACCGGGGAGCTGTTTTTT
CDR3 protein: CASSLGETNTGELFF

D gene: -
V gene: TRBV5-1
clone size: few
J gene: TRBJ1-1
CDR3 length: 16
CDR3 DNA: TGCGCCAGCAGCATACAAATAACGGGGGGGAGCACTGAAGCTTTCTTT
CDR3 protein: CASSIQITGGSTEAFF

D gene: -
V gene: TRBV7-8
clone size: few
J gene: TRBJ2-5
CDR3 length: 15
CDR3 DNA: TGTGCCAGCAGCTTAGTCGGGGGCAGCCAAGAGACCCAGTACTTC
CDR3 protein: CASSLVGGSQETQYF

D gene: TRBD1
V gene: TRBV2
clone size: few
J gene: TRBJ2-1
CDR3 length: 13
CDR3 DNA: TGTGCCAGCAGTGCCGGGACAGGGAATGAGCAGTTCTTC
CDR3 protein: CASSAGTGNEQFF

D gene: TRBD1
V gene: TRBV6-5
clone size: few
J gene: TRBJ1-5
CDR3 length: 15
CDR3 DNA: TGTGCCAGCAAGAGACAGGGACTTAGCAATCAGCCCCAGCATTTT
CDR3 protein: CASKRQGLSNQPQHF

D gene: -
V gene: TRBV7-2
clone size: many
J gene: TRBJ1-2
CDR3 length: 13
CDR3 DNA: TGTGCCAGCAGCCGGGGTCCCAACTATGGCTACACCTTC
CDR3 protein: CASSRGPNYGYTF

D gene: -
V gene: TRBV6-1
clone size: few
J gene: TRBJ1-2
CDR3 length: 15
CDR3 DNA: TGTGCCAGCAGTGAAGGCTACAGGGTGGAATATGGCTACACCTTC
CDR3 protein: CASSEGYRVEYGYTF

D gene: TRBD1
V gene: TRBV2
clone size: -
J gene: TRBJ2-7
CDR3 length: 13
CDR3 DNA: TGTGCCAGCAGCGGAGGACAGGCCTACGAGCAGTACTTC
CDR3 protein: CASSGGQAYEQYF

D gene: TRBD1
V gene: TRBV2
clone size: -
J gene: TRBJ1-1
CDR3 length: 20
CDR3 DNA: TGTGCCAGCAGTGATCTCAGGGGGGACAGGGGCGGAGGAATGAACACTGAAGCTTTCTTT
CDR3 protein: CASSDLRGDRGGGMNTEAFF

D gene: -
V gene: TRBV6-1
clone size: few
J gene: TRBJ2-2
CDR3 length: 13
CDR3 DNA: TGTGCCAGCCAGGTCGTACTCACCGGGGAGCTGTTTTTT
CDR3 protein: CASQVVLTGELFF

D gene: -
V gene: TRBV2
clone size: -
J gene: TRBJ2-2
CDR3 length: 13
CDR3 DNA: TGTGCCAGCAGGGGCCAGTCCTCGGGGGAGCTGTTTTTT
CDR3 protein: CASRGQSSGELFF

D gene: -
V gene: TRBV7-6
clone size: -
J gene: TRBJ2-3
CDR3 length: 16
CDR3 DNA: TGTGCCAGCAGCTCAGCTACAGGGTATGGCACAGATACGCAGTATTTT
CDR3 protein: CASSSATGYGTDTQYF

D gene: -
V gene: TRBV11-2
clone size: many
J gene: TRBJ1-2
CDR3 length: 14
CDR3 DNA: TGTGCCAGCAGCATAGGACAGCTCCTCTATGGCTACACCTTC
CDR3 protein: CASSIGQLLYGYTF

D gene: -
V gene: TRBV18
clone size: -
J gene: TRBJ2-3
CDR3 length: 16
CDR3 DNA: TGTGCCAGCTCACCACCTGGGGCCCTGACCACAGATACGCAGTATTTT
CDR3 protein: CASSPPGALTTDTQYF

D gene: -
V gene: TRBV6-6
clone size: few
J gene: TRBJ2-7
CDR3 length: 14
CDR3 DNA: TGTGCCAGCAGTTACTCGAGGTGGGGTTACGAGCAGTACTTC
CDR3 protein: CASSYSRWGYEQYF

D gene: TRBD1
V gene: TRBV11-1
clone size: many
J gene: TRBJ2-3
CDR3 length: 15
CDR3 DNA: TGTGCCAGCAGTCGGAAGGACAGGATAGCAGATACGCAGTATTTT
CDR3 protein: CASSRKDRIADTQYF

D gene: -
V gene: TRBV6-1
clone size: -
J gene: TRBJ2-5
CDR3 length: 14
CDR3 DNA: TGTGCCAGCAATAACTTAGGACCCCAAGAGACCCAGTACTTC
CDR3 protein: CASNNLGPQETQYF

D gene: -
V gene: TRBV10-3
clone size: -
J gene: TRBJ1-2
CDR3 length: 15
CDR3 DNA: TGTGCCATCAGTGAGTCGACAGCCTCAACGTATGGCTACACCTTC
CDR3 protein: CAISESTASTYGYTF

D gene: TRBD2
V gene: TRBV7-2
clone size: many
J gene: TRBJ2-5
CDR3 length: 15
CDR3 DNA: TGTGCCAGCAGCTTAACCCGACTAGCAGAAGAGACCCAGTACTTC
CDR3 protein: CASSLTRLAEETQYF

D gene: -
V gene: TRBV24-1
clone size: -
J gene: TRBJ2-3
CDR3 length: 12
CDR3 DNA: TGTGCCTCGGGGGGCGCGGCAGATACGCAGTATTTT
CDR3 protein: CASGGAADTQYF